One sample yielded the 14 T cell receptor beta chains listed below, sequenced in a study of blood T cell repertoires in COVID-19. The assay was immunoSEQ multiplex PCR, and TCRdb's table has in-frame clones only and misses some. The data show 150,000 to 200,000 clones, more than 85% seen once. The material sequenced was peripheral blood. The receptors were sampled from a man between 35 and 55 years old with active or convalescent COVID-19.

In nucleotides, the CDR3 is TGCAGCGTCGGGACAGATTGGGAAGGCTACACCTTC. Translation gives CSVGTDWEGYTF. The rearrangement links TRBV29-1 to TRBJ1-2; 7 nucleotides align to TRBD1. The CDR3 spans 12 residues. Trimming cost V 6 bases and J 8 bases; bases outside gene matches: 9. Per the germline V gene, CDR1 is SQVTM and CDR2 is ANQGSEA.

The chain uses TRBV6-5 and TRBJ1-4, with D uncertain. The CDR3 has 12 amino acids. With 6 bases removed from V and 3 bases from J, the gap between germline ends came to 5 bases. The germline V gene encodes CDR1 MNHEY and CDR2 SVGAGI. CDR3: CASREANEKLFF. CDR3 DNA sequence: TGTGCCAGCAGGGAGGCTAATGAAAAACTGTTTTTT.

The rearrangement links TRBV11-3 to TRBJ1-3; D not certain. Germline CDR1 SGHNT, CDR2 YENEEA. This CDR3 is built from 14 residues. V was pared by 6 bases and J by 2 bases, with 11 bases between. CDR3 nucleotides: TGTGCCAGCAGTTCACCTTACACTGGAAACACCATATATTTT. Amino acid sequence: CASSSPYTGNTIYF.

The rearrangement joins TRBV10-1 to TRBJ2-7, with TRBD2 matching 7 bases. V gave up 4 bases and J gave up 7 bases; unmatched junction bases: 7. The CDR3 runs 13 residues. The germline V gene has CDR1 WNHNN and CDR2 SYGVQD (reference sequence). The CDR3 loop reads CASSGAGFEEQYF. The CDR3, as DNA: TGCGCCAGCAGTGGAGCGGGGTTTGAGGAGCAGTACTTC.

The chain uses TRBV6-2 or TRBV6-3 and TRBJ1-6; a weak D match, TRBD1 (5 bases). The CDR3 covers 11 residues. Germline loops: CDR1 MNHEY, CDR2 SVGEGT. Trimming stripped 1 base from V and 14 bases from J, with 6 bases between. As DNA, the CDR3 is TGTGCCAGCAGTTACTGGGGGGCCCTCCACTTT. Translating it yields CASSYWGALHF.

The rearrangement uses TRBV18 and TRBJ2-7; 8 bases map to TRBD2. Germline trimming cut 0 bases from V and 3 bases from J; bases unmatched to any gene: 7. The germline V gene has CDR1 KGHSH and CDR2 LQKENI. The CDR3 contains 16 residues. For the CDR3, the DNA is TGTGCCAGCTCACCACCGGGTGATAGCGGGGTCTACGAGCAGTACTTC. The encoded protein is CASSPPGDSGVYEQYF.

The chain links TRBV19 to TRBJ1-6; no clear D. There are 16 residues in the CDR3. The germline V gene has CDR1 LNHDA and CDR2 SQIVND (reference sequence). V lost 5 bases and J lost 7, with 18 bases in between. The CDR3 DNA reads TGTGCCAGTAGTGCCCGACTCTCCCCGACGAATTCACCCCTCCACTTT. This encodes CASSARLSPTNSPLHF. Using reference TRBV19 and TRBJ1-6 for the parts outside the CDR3, the full variable domain is DGGITQSPKYLFRKEGQNVTLSCEQNLNHDAMYWYRQDPGQGLRLIYYSQIVNDFQKGDIAEGYSVSREKKESFPLTVTSAQKNPTAFYLCASSARLSPTNSPLHFGNGTRLTVT.

This chain uses TRBV9 with TRBJ2-1; D gene unclear. CDR1 is SGDLS, CDR2 YYNGEE, per germline. The CDR3 loop spans 13 amino acids. V was shortened by 4 bases and J by 7 bases, with 12 bases between the two germline ends. CDR3 amino acids: CASSPAAKNEQFF. CDR3 in DNA: TGTGCCAGCAGCCCCGCCGCGAAGAATGAGCAGTTCTTC.

The chain recombines TRBV7-8 with TRBJ2-7, with D possibly being TRBD1 (6 bases). Germline lookup yields CDR1 SGHVS and CDR2 FQNEAQ. CDR3 length: 14 residues. Trimming pared 3 bases from V and 2 bases from J, leaving 11 bases between. This chain's CDR3 is CASSLGRGPYEQYF. In DNA, the CDR3 is TGTGCCAGCAGCTTGGGCAGGGGCCCCTACGAGCAGTACTTC.

Concerning this clone itself: Other DNA sequences of this sample code for an identical CDR3. The chain joins TRBV4-2 to TRBJ1-5; 9 nucleotides match TRBD1. V gave up 1 base and J gave up 4 bases; unmatched junction bases: 2. Germline V gives CDR1 LGHNA, CDR2 YNFKEQ. The CDR3 contains 15 residues. CDR3 sequence reads: CASSQATGGNQPQHF. For the CDR3, the DNA is TGTGCCAGCAGCCAAGCGACAGGGGGAAATCAGCCCCAGCATTTT.

The chain links TRBV5-6 to TRBJ2-7; weak D call: TRBD2 (5 bases). CDR1 SGHDT and CDR2 YYEEEE come from the germline V gene. CDR3 length equals 11 residues. Trimming left V 4 bases short and J 3 bases short, with 5 bases between. CDR3 bases: TGTGCCAGCAGCGAGGGCTACGAGCAGTACTTC. Translated: CASSEGYEQYF.

The rearrangement links TRBV5-1 to TRBJ1-5; D is unclear. The CDR3 totals 13 residues. The ends were cut back, 2 bases at V and 7 bases at J, with 10 bases in the middle. Looked up from germline, CDR1 is SGHRS and CDR2 is YFSETQ. CDR3 sequence reads: CASSFEGMQPQHF. CDR3 sequence (DNA): TGCGCCAGCAGCTTTGAGGGAATGCAGCCCCAGCATTTT.

The CDR3 DNA is TGCGCCAGCAGCTTGGTGCCGGACTCCTCAACTAATGAAAAACTGTTTTTT. The encoded protein is CASSLVPDSSTNEKLFF. The chain employs TRBV5-1 and TRBJ1-4; unclear D gene. CDR1 and CDR2 (germline): SGHRS, YFSETQ. The CDR3 has 17 amino acids. The V and J ends lost 0 bases and 0 bases respectively, with 12 bases between them. Combining the CDR3 with reference TRBV5-1 and TRBJ1-4 gives the whole variable domain KAGVTQTPRYLIKTRGQQVTLSCSPISGHRSVSWYQQTPGQGLQFLFEYFSETQRNKGNFPGRFSGRQFSNSRSEMNVSTLELGDSALYLCASSLVPDSSTNEKLFFGSGTQLSVL.

The genes are TRBV7-3 and TRBJ2-1, with 9 bases lining up with TRBD1. This CDR3 comprises 16 residues. Losses at the gene ends were 1 base for V and 6 bases for J; bases not matched to a gene: 7. CDR1 is SGHTA, CDR2 FQGTGA, per germline. The CDR3 sequence: CASSLMGTGIGNEQFF. As DNA, the CDR3 is TGTGCCAGCAGCTTAATGGGGACAGGGATAGGCAATGAGCAGTTCTTC.